A selection of T cell receptor beta chains follows, all from one sample in a study of blood T cell repertoires in COVID-19. Profiled with immunoSEQ multiplex PCR; TCRdb holds only in-frame clones, not every one. The profile shows 150,000 to 170,000 clones, over 75% of them singletons. The sequenced sample consisted of peripheral blood. All receptors derive from a man in his 60s with COVID-19, enrolled during active disease. Each CDR3 is given with its conserved first and last residue. Each record gives: CDR3 protein, CDR3 DNA, D gene, J gene, clone size, V gene. D genes are given only for firm matches. A clone size is listed for some rows: how often the clone was seen (once, few, many), or a class if it is expanded.

CDR3 protein: CASSERGRDRVPGELFF; CDR3 DNA: TGTGCCAGCAGCGAGAGGGGCCGGGACAGGGTCCCCGGGGAGCTGTTTTTT; D gene: TRBD1; J gene: TRBJ2-2; clone size: -; V gene: TRBV9
CDR3 protein: CASSFPLAGGQRDEQFF; CDR3 DNA: TGTGCCAGCAGTTTTCCCTTAGCGGGAGGCCAGCGGGATGAGCAGTTCTTC; D gene: TRBD2; J gene: TRBJ2-1; clone size: -; V gene: TRBV6-2/TRBV6-3
CDR3 protein: CAWSVNPTGGNTIYF; CDR3 DNA: TGTGCCTGGAGTGTGAACCCCACAGGTGGAAACACCATATATTTT; D gene: -; J gene: TRBJ1-3; clone size: -; V gene: TRBV30
CDR3 protein: CAWSVQIYSPLHF; CDR3 DNA: TGTGCCTGGAGTGTACAAATATATTCACCCCTCCACTTT; D gene: -; J gene: TRBJ1-6; clone size: once; V gene: TRBV30
CDR3 protein: CASSLGGQGAYEQYF; CDR3 DNA: TGTGCCAGCAGCCTAGGGGGACAGGGGGCCTACGAGCAGTACTTC; D gene: TRBD1; J gene: TRBJ2-7; clone size: -; V gene: TRBV28
CDR3 protein: CASRPTGTYEQYF; CDR3 DNA: TGTGCCAGCAGACCTACAGGGACCTACGAGCAGTACTTC; D gene: -; J gene: TRBJ2-7; clone size: -; V gene: TRBV6-5
CDR3 protein: CASSPGQGWSQNF; CDR3 DNA: TGTGCCAGCTCGCCGGGACAGGGGTGGTCCCAGAACTTC; D gene: TRBD1; J gene: TRBJ2-7; clone size: -; V gene: TRBV18
CDR3 protein: CASSLEGTGLSEQFF; CDR3 DNA: TGCGCCAGCAGCCTGGAGGGGACAGGGCTGAGTGAGCAGTTCTTC; D gene: TRBD1; J gene: TRBJ2-1; clone size: -; V gene: TRBV5-1
CDR3 protein: CASTSQTLNTEAFF; CDR3 DNA: TGTGCCAGTACCTCACAGACCCTGAACACTGAAGCTTTCTTT; D gene: -; J gene: TRBJ1-1; clone size: -; V gene: TRBV19
CDR3 protein: CASSLRGGEYGYTF; CDR3 DNA: TGTGCCAGCAGCCTCCGAGGGGGCGAGTATGGCTACACCTTC; D gene: TRBD1; J gene: TRBJ1-2; clone size: once; V gene: TRBV5-4
CDR3 protein: CASSLRPVAGSAYEQYF; CDR3 DNA: TGTGCCAGCAGCTTAAGGCCGGTAGCGGGGTCTGCCTACGAGCAGTACTTC; D gene: TRBD2; J gene: TRBJ2-7; clone size: -; V gene: TRBV7-2
CDR3 protein: CASSQSTGTTYEQYF; CDR3 DNA: TGCGCCAGCAGCCAATCCACCGGGACAACATACGAGCAGTACTTC; D gene: -; J gene: TRBJ2-7; clone size: -; V gene: TRBV4-3
CDR3 protein: CASSLQDRGVLEAFF; CDR3 DNA: TGTGCCAGCAGCTTACAGGACAGGGGGGTTCTTGAAGCTTTCTTT; D gene: TRBD1; J gene: TRBJ1-1; clone size: -; V gene: TRBV7-9
CDR3 protein: CASSFPSAGELFF; CDR3 DNA: TGTGCCAGCAGCTTCCCCTCTGCCGGGGAGCTGTTTTTT; D gene: -; J gene: TRBJ2-2; clone size: -; V gene: TRBV7-2
CDR3 protein: CASRQVSGGGYTF; CDR3 DNA: TGTGCCAGCAGACAAGTCTCCGGAGGCGGCTACACCTTC; D gene: -; J gene: TRBJ1-2; clone size: -; V gene: TRBV12-3/TRBV12-4
CDR3 protein: CASSLSGTSGRPRGETQYF; CDR3 DNA: TGTGCCAGCAGTTTATCTGGGACTAGCGGGAGGCCCCGGGGAGAGACCCAGTACTTC; D gene: TRBD2; J gene: TRBJ2-5; clone size: -; V gene: TRBV27
CDR3 protein: CASSLGEGVHYGYTF; CDR3 DNA: TGTGCCAGCAGCTTAGGGGAAGGGGTCCACTATGGCTACACCTTC; D gene: -; J gene: TRBJ1-2; clone size: -; V gene: TRBV11-3
CDR3 protein: CASSQAGVSNQPQHF; CDR3 DNA: TGTGCCAGCAGCCAAGCGGGGGTGTCCAATCAGCCCCAGCATTTT; D gene: -; J gene: TRBJ1-5; clone size: -; V gene: TRBV3-1/TRBV3-2
CDR3 protein: CASSYTGTGMYEQYF; CDR3 DNA: TGTGCCAGCAGTTACACCGGGACAGGGATGTACGAGCAGTACTTC; D gene: TRBD1; J gene: TRBJ2-7; clone size: once; V gene: TRBV6-5
CDR3 protein: CASSRQGARDTQYF; CDR3 DNA: TGTGCCAGCAGTCGACAGGGGGCTAGAGATACGCAGTATTTT; D gene: TRBD1; J gene: TRBJ2-3; clone size: -; V gene: TRBV6-2/TRBV6-3
CDR3 protein: CASSSGETGGRSYGYTF; CDR3 DNA: TGTGCCAGCAGCTCGGGCGAGACAGGGGGCCGAAGCTATGGCTACACCTTC; D gene: TRBD1; J gene: TRBJ1-2; clone size: once; V gene: TRBV7-9
CDR3 protein: CASRTGTGSYEQYF; CDR3 DNA: TGCGCCAGCAGAACCGGGACAGGGAGCTACGAGCAGTACTTC; D gene: TRBD1; J gene: TRBJ2-7; clone size: -; V gene: TRBV5-1
CDR3 protein: CSAADRANAEAFF; CDR3 DNA: TGCAGCGCCGCGGACAGGGCTAACGCTGAAGCTTTCTTT; D gene: TRBD1; J gene: TRBJ1-1; clone size: -; V gene: TRBV29-1
CDR3 protein: CASYAANLRELFF; CDR3 DNA: TGTGCCAGCTATGCCGCAAACTTAAGGGAGCTGTTTTTT; D gene: -; J gene: TRBJ2-2; clone size: -; V gene: TRBV12-3/TRBV12-4
CDR3 protein: CASSLRVPKRPQHF; CDR3 DNA: TGTGCCAGCAGTTTGCGAGTGCCGAAGAGGCCCCAGCATTTT; D gene: -; J gene: TRBJ1-5; clone size: -; V gene: TRBV28
CDR3 protein: CASRPGGKNEQFF; CDR3 DNA: TGTGCCAGCAGGCCCGGGGGGAAGAATGAGCAGTTCTTC; D gene: TRBD2; J gene: TRBJ2-1; clone size: -; V gene: TRBV6-5
CDR3 protein: CASSYSAGSYEQYF; CDR3 DNA: TGTGCCAGCAGTTACTCGGCAGGTTCCTACGAGCAGTACTTC; D gene: -; J gene: TRBJ2-7; clone size: -; V gene: TRBV6-2/TRBV6-3
CDR3 protein: CASSPVAQGVNSPLHF; CDR3 DNA: TGTGCCAGCTCACCAGTTGCGCAGGGCGTTAATTCACCCCTCCACTTT; D gene: -; J gene: TRBJ1-6; clone size: -; V gene: TRBV18
CDR3 protein: CASSFYREETQYF; CDR3 DNA: TGTGCCAGCAGCTTTTACAGAGAAGAGACCCAGTACTTC; D gene: -; J gene: TRBJ2-5; clone size: -; V gene: TRBV11-3
CDR3 protein: CASSLQEATNEKLFF; CDR3 DNA: TGTGCCAGCAGCTTACAGGAGGCAACTAATGAAAAACTGTTTTTT; D gene: -; J gene: TRBJ1-4; clone size: -; V gene: TRBV7-2
CDR3 protein: CASSFLGPIQSYGYTF; CDR3 DNA: TGTGCCAGCAGCTTTTTGGGGCCGATTCAGAGCTATGGCTACACCTTC; D gene: -; J gene: TRBJ1-2; clone size: -; V gene: TRBV7-2
CDR3 protein: CASSLEFTAEAFF; CDR3 DNA: TGTGCCAGCAGCTTAGAATTCACAGCTGAAGCTTTCTTT; D gene: -; J gene: TRBJ1-1; clone size: -; V gene: TRBV7-9
CDR3 protein: CASSQGGLAGGNTGELFF; CDR3 DNA: TGCGCCAGCAGCCAAGGGGGCCTAGCGGGAGGAAACACCGGGGAGCTGTTTTTT; D gene: TRBD2; J gene: TRBJ2-2; clone size: -; V gene: TRBV4-3